Shown below are 15 T cell receptor beta chains from a single sample sequenced in a study of T-cell memory formation after mild COVID-19. TCRdb passed the 5' RACE reads through MiXCR, listing each CDR3 protein once. The sample lists some 48,000 distinct CDR3 sequences, 27% occurring once. Sequencing input: PBMCs or a T cell subset sorted from them (not recorded which). The origin of the receptors is a man aged 18 to 29 who had mild COVID-19 (a few samples of this study predate the infection). Cell type and time point are not known.

This clonotype was observed a handful of times. The chain recombines TRBV4-1 with TRBJ1-5; 7 positions agree with TRBD1. The CDR3 contains 16 residues. Unmatched junction bases numbered 7, after V lost 4 bases and J lost 1 base. CDR1 is MGHRA and CDR2 is YSYEKL in the germline V gene. The CDR3 nucleotides read TGCGCCAGCAGCCCGGAGGGGGCGCCAAGCAATCAGCCCCAGCATTTT. It translates to CASSPEGAPSNQPQHF.

As DNA, the CDR3 is TGTGCCAGCAGCCCCCATGGGCACAATAATTCACCCCTCCACTTT. Translation: CASSPHGHNNSPLHF. This chain joins TRBV5-5 and TRBJ1-6; D ambiguous. The length of the CDR3 is 15 residues. V lost 4 bases, J lost 5 bases, and 13 bases lay in between. Germline values: CDR1 SGHKS, CDR2 YYEKEE (reference sequence).

This clonotype was recorded only once. The genes are TRBV7-9 and TRBJ2-1; the match to TRBD2 covers 13 bases. V was pared by 7 bases and J by 10 bases, with 10 bases of the junction left unmatched. The length of the CDR3 is 15 residues. Germline-derived CDR1 and CDR2 are SEHNR and FQNEAQ (reference sequence). The CDR3, as DNA: TGTGCCAGCACCACCTTGACTAGCGGGGGGTCCGAGCAGTTCTTC. This gives the protein CASTTLTSGGSEQFF.

This clonotype has more than one count but fewer than ten. The chain couples TRBV5-1 to TRBJ2-1, with 11 bases fitting TRBD2. The trim removed 5 bases at V and 6 bases at J, leaving 4 bases unmatched. The CDR3 consists of 14 residues. In germline, CDR1 is SGHRS, CDR2 YFSETQ. The CDR3 loop is CASRTSGDGNEQFF. The CDR3, as DNA: TGCGCCAGCAGGACTAGCGGGGACGGCAATGAGCAGTTCTTC.

The chain has TRBV5-6 and TRBJ2-5; possibly TRBD1 for D (5 bases). V lost 0 bases to trimming and J lost 5 bases, with 11 bases between them. CDR3 size: 14 residues. Germline lookup yields CDR1 SGHDT and CDR2 YYEEEE. CDR3 in DNA: TGTGCCAGCAGCTTGGAGGGGTTGGGCGAGACCCAGTACTTC. Protein sequence: CASSLEGLGETQYF. The whole variable domain, remainder taken from reference TRBV5-6 and TRBJ2-5, is DAGVTQSPTHLIKTRGQQVTLRCSPKSGHDTVSWYQQALGQGPQFIFQYYEEEERQRGNFPDRFSGHQFPNYSSELNVNALLLGDSALYLCASSLEGLGETQYFGPGTRLLVL.

The rearrangement links TRBV7-3 to TRBJ2-1; 10 nucleotides align to TRBD1. Per the germline V gene, CDR1 is SGHTA and CDR2 is FQGTGA. This CDR3 has 15 residues. V lost 5 bases, J lost 3 bases, and 4 bases stayed unmatched. DNA for the CDR3: TGTGCCAGCAGCCCGGGACAGGGGATCTACAATGAGCAGTTCTTC. Translated, it gives CASSPGQGIYNEQFF. Variable domain in full (rest from reference TRBV7-3 and TRBJ2-1): GAGVSQTPSNKVTEKGKYVELRCDPISGHTALYWYRQSLGQGPEFLIYFQGTGAADDSGLPNDRFFAVRPEGSVSTLKIQRTERGDSAVYLCASSPGQGIYNEQFFGPGTRLTVL.

This clonotype was recorded a few times. The V and J genes are TRBV4-1 and TRBJ2-3, with 9 bases aligning to TRBD2. Germline-derived CDR1 and CDR2 are MGHRA and YSYEKL. With V trimmed by 7 bases and J by 3 bases, 11 bases remained unmatched. The CDR3 length is 16 residues. The CDR3 DNA reads TGCGCCAGCACCCAGAGGGGCGGGGGGGCAACAGATACGCAGTATTTT. Its translation: CASTQRGGGATDTQYF.

The chain is built from TRBV7-9 and TRBJ2-5, with 7 bases that match TRBD2. Germline-derived CDR1 and CDR2 are SEHNR and FQNEAQ (reference sequence). J lost 10 bases, V lost 10 bases, and 12 bases had no gene match. The CDR3 contains 12 residues. The CDR3 nucleotides are TGTGCCACCACGGGCGGGGGAGAGGACCAGTACTTC. Translating it yields CATTGGGEDQYF.

The CDR3 sequence: CASSLEGRGVNEQFF. DNA for the CDR3: TGTGCCAGCAGCTTAGAAGGCAGGGGGGTAAATGAGCAGTTCTTC. The chain joins TRBV11-2 to TRBJ2-1, with D possibly TRBD1 on 7 matching bases. The germline V gene encodes CDR1 SGHAT and CDR2 FQNNGV. The V end lost 0 bases, the J end lost 7 bases, and 13 bases lay between the germline ends. CDR3 length equals 15 residues. Looking up the rest from reference TRBV11-2 and TRBJ2-1 gives the full variable domain: EAGVAQSPRYKIIEKRQSVAFWCNPISGHATLYWYQQILGQGPKLLIQFQNNGVVDDSQLPKDRFSAERLKGVDSTLKIQPAKLEDSAVYLCASSLEGRGVNEQFFGPGTRLTVL.

The genes are TRBV6-5 and TRBJ1-1, with 7 bases identical to TRBD1. The CDR3 is 16 amino acids. V lost 2 bases to trimming and J lost 4 bases; unmatched junction nucleotides: 10. Germline-derived CDR1 and CDR2 are MNHEY and SVGAGI. CDR3 nucleotide sequence: TGTGCCAGCAGTTACCGACAGGGACGGAGAGGCACTGAAGCTTTCTTT. This translates into CASSYRQGRRGTEAFF.

The chain employs TRBV7-9 and TRBJ2-2; D might be TRBD2 (6 bases). From germline, CDR1 is SEHNR and CDR2 FQNEAQ (reference sequence). The CDR3 consists of 15 residues. V gave up 4 bases and J gave up 3 bases, with 12 bases separating them. CDR3 nucleotide sequence: TGTGCCAGCAGCTATCGGGACTCCTACACCGGGGAGCTGTTTTTT. It specifies CASSYRDSYTGELFF.

The rearrangement uses TRBV4-3 and TRBJ1-2; D ambiguous. The germline V gene has CDR1 LGHNA and CDR2 YSLEER. This CDR3 contains 14 residues. Between the trimmed V and J ends, which lost 3 bases and 4 bases, there was a span of 12 bases. The CDR3 region is CASSHEGRGYGYTF. CDR3 nucleotide sequence: TGCGCCAGCAGCCACGAGGGTCGTGGCTATGGCTACACCTTC.

Only a few counts were recorded for this clonotype. The chain links TRBV4-3 to TRBJ2-7; D not certain. The CDR3 consists of 14 residues. The germline V gene encodes CDR1 LGHNA and CDR2 YSLEER. V gave up 1 base and J gave up 3 bases, with 10 bases separating them. The CDR3 coding sequence is TGCGCCAGCAGCCAAGGACGTCAGCTCTACGAGCAGTACTTC. Residues: CASSQGRQLYEQYF.

This clonotype has just a few counts. The gene calls are TRBV29-1 and TRBJ2-5, with 7 bases lining up with TRBD2. Losses at the gene ends were 0 bases for V and 1 base for J; bases not matched to a gene: 11. Germline assignment: CDR1 SQVTM and CDR2 ANQGSEA. The CDR3 sequence is 17 residues long. CDR3 sequence (DNA): TGCAGCGTTGAAGAGTTACGGGAAGCGGGGATCCAAGAGACCCAGTACTTC. As protein: CSVEELREAGIQETQYF.

This chain links TRBV6-1 with TRBJ1-2; D call uncertain. Trimming removed 5 bases from V and 6 bases from J, with 16 bases in between. Germline CDR1 and CDR2: MNHNS and SASEGT. The CDR3 covers 14 residues. Here the CDR3 reads CASSRASPIDGYTF. DNA for the CDR3: TGTGCCAGCAGTAGGGCCAGTCCTATCGATGGCTACACCTTC.